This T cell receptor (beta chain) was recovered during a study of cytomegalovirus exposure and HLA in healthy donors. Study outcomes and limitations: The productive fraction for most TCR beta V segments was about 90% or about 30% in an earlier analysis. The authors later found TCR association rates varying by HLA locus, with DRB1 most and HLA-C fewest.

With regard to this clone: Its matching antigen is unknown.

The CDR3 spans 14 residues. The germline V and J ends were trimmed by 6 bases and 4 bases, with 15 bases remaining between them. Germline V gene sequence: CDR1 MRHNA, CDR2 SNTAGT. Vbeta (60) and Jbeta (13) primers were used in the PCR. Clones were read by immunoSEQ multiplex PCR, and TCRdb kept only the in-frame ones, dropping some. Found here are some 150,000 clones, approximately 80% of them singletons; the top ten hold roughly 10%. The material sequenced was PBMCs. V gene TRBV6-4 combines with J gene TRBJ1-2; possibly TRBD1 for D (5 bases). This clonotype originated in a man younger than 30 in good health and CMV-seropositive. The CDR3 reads CASRDTGRGYGYTF. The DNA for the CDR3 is TGTGCCAGCAGGGATACCGGGAGGGGCTATGGCTACACCTTC.